One TCR beta chain is described in this entry. Its target is unknown. Inclusion required at least two post-ART and at least one pre-ART PBMC samples. Every specimen held between roughly 1-11 million cryopreserved PBMC. These were thawed and washed before DNA extraction. The source of the sample is a study of long-term antiretroviral therapy in people with HIV. Study details: The study's earliest collections predate the 2015 immediate-ART recommendation by about a decade.

Study-wide results and limits: Within the repertoire, clones expanded before ART were dominant at all time points.

With survey level as its setting, the immunoSEQ assay was v3.0. Here immunoSEQ multiplex PCR was the method, and the copy in TCRdb shows in-frame clones only, minus some. The sample has 25,000 to 35,000 clones, 96% seen once. This specimen was unsorted PBMCs, taken approximately 6.6 years after starting antiretroviral therapy. The receptor was isolated from a man between 25 and 39 years old with HIV.

The CDR3 protein is CSAQTSIEQFF. Written as DNA, the CDR3 is TGCAGTGCCCAGACTAGCATAGAGCAGTTCTTC. V and J are TRBV20-1 and TRBJ2-1; 7 positions agree with TRBD2. J lost 10 bases, V lost 6 bases, and 6 bases had no gene match. The length of the CDR3 is 11 residues. Germline lookup yields CDR1 DFQATT and CDR2 SNEGSKA (reference sequence).